These 10 T cell receptor beta chains were sequenced from one sample in a study of cytomegalovirus exposure and HLA in healthy donors. It was with 60 Vbeta and 13 Jbeta primers that the PCR ran. This table comes from immunoSEQ multiplex PCR, and its TCRdb copy is limited to in-frame clones, with some not included. The repertoire includes some 150,000 clones, 68% of them detected once, and about 4.5% sits in the top ten. Sequences were obtained from PBMCs. These TCRs come from a man between 60 and 75 years old in good health and CMV-seronegative.

The chain couples TRBV19 to TRBJ1-1; TRBD1 might be the D (6 bases). CDR1 LNHDA and CDR2 SQIVND come from the germline V gene (reference sequence). The CDR3 covers 14 residues. V lost 7 bases to trimming and J lost 2 bases, with 14 bases between them. The CDR3 sequence is CASKGVGENTEAFF. In DNA, the CDR3 is TGTGCCAGTAAGGGGGTGGGGGAAAACACTGAAGCTTTCTTT.

The chain joins TRBV5-1 to TRBJ1-1, with TRBD1 identical over 7 bases. J gave up 0 bases and V 3 bases, and 5 bases lay outside the gene matches. The germline CDR1 and CDR2 sequences are SGHRS and YFSETQ. The CDR3 extends over 15 amino acids. The CDR3 loop is CASSSRQGLNTEAFF. The CDR3 nucleotides read TGCGCCAGCAGCTCCCGACAGGGACTGAACACTGAAGCTTTCTTT.

The gene calls are TRBV27 and TRBJ2-7, with a tentative D call TRBD1 (6 bases). V was cut by 5 bases and J by 7 bases, with 18 bases left in between. CDR1 and CDR2 (germline): MNHEY, SMNVEV (reference sequence). The CDR3 runs to 14 residues. The CDR3 DNA reads as TGTGCCAGCAGTCCTAATTCAGGGGCCGAGGAGCAGTACTTC. Its translation is CASSPNSGAEEQYF.

There are a few counts of this clone. The rearrangement links TRBV30 to TRBJ2-7; 7 positions match TRBD1. The CDR3 is 15 residues long. The germline CDR1 and CDR2 sequences are GTSNPN and SVGIG (reference sequence). After removal of 3 bases from V and 4 bases from J, the junction contained 12 bases not matched to a gene. CDR3: CAWSTRQGGFYEQYF. The CDR3 DNA is TGTGCCTGGAGCACTAGACAGGGTGGTTTTTACGAGCAGTACTTC.

In this sample, this clone turned up a few times. The chain employs TRBV6-5 and TRBJ2-1; no firm D call. Germline V gives CDR1 MNHEY, CDR2 SVGAGI. V was cut by 5 bases and J by 7 bases, with 9 bases left in between. This CDR3 contains 12 residues. Here the CDR3 reads CASSLSENEQFF. In nucleotides, the CDR3 is TGTGCCAGCAGTCTTTCTGAGAATGAGCAGTTCTTC.

This clone was recorded a few times. J is TRBJ2-3 and V is TRBV28, with 8 positions matching TRBD2. V lost 4 bases and J lost 3; bases outside the gene matches: 9. The CDR3 sequence is 16 residues long. The germline V gene encodes CDR1 MDHEN and CDR2 SYDVKM. The CDR3 DNA follows: TGTGCCAGCAGTTCCGGGACTAGAGGGAGAACAGATACGCAGTATTTT. This encodes CASSSGTRGRTDTQYF. Full variable domain (missing parts from reference TRBV28 and TRBJ2-3): DVKVTQSSRYLVKRTGEKVFLECVQDMDHENMFWYRQDPGLGLRLIYFSYDVKMKEKGDIPEGYSVSREKKERFSLILESASTNQTSMYLCASSSGTRGRTDTQYFGPGTRLTVL.

The chain couples TRBV15 to TRBJ1-3, with 12 bases matching TRBD1. The CDR3 length is 18 residues. Per germline, CDR1 LNHNV and CDR2 YYDKDF (reference sequence). J gave up 4 bases and V 0 bases, and 7 bases lay outside the gene matches. The CDR3 DNA reads TGTGCCACCAGCAGAGACGGGACAGGGGGCGCGAGGGGAAACACCATATATTTT. Protein sequence: CATSRDGTGGARGNTIYF. The full variable domain, completed using reference TRBV15 and TRBJ1-3, is DAMVIQNPRYQVTQFGKPVTLSCSQTLNHNVMYWYQQKSSQAPKLLFHYYDKDFNNEADTPDNFQSRRPNTSFCFLDIRSPGLGDTAMYLCATSRDGTGGARGNTIYFGEGSWLTVV.

The chain couples TRBV11-3 to TRBJ2-1, with a weak D call TRBD2 (6 bases). CDR1 is SGHNT, CDR2 YENEEA, per germline. This CDR3 region has 17 residues. Trimming took off 5 bases at V and 1 base at J, with 18 bases between the two ends. The CDR3 spells CASSAPRDLTSYNEQFF. The CDR3, as DNA: TGTGCCAGCAGCGCACCCCGGGACTTGACTTCCTACAATGAGCAGTTCTTC. The full variable domain, with the rest looked up from reference TRBV11-3 and TRBJ2-1, is EAGVVQSPRYKIIEKKQPVAFWCNPISGHNTLYWYLQNLGQGPELLIRYENEEAVDDSQLPKDRFSAERLKGVDSTLKIQPAELGDSAVYLCASSAPRDLTSYNEQFFGPGTRLTVL.

This sequence joins TRBV7-2 and TRBJ2-7; D unclear. Trimming removed 5 bases at V and 3 bases at J, with 11 bases between. The CDR3 contains 13 residues. CDR1 and CDR2 from the germline V gene are SGHTA and FQGNSA. CDR3 bases: TGTGCCAGCAGCCGAGACCCGGGCTACGAGCAGTACTTC. This encodes CASSRDPGYEQYF.

This clone has a single count. The chain uses TRBV28 and TRBJ2-1, with 7 bases lining up with TRBD2. The V gene end was trimmed by 5 bases and the J gene end by 5 bases; junction bases not matched to a gene: 9. The CDR3 runs to 15 residues. Germline V gene lookup returns CDR1 MDHEN and CDR2 SYDVKM. CDR3 sequence: CASSLLGLEDNEQFF. The CDR3 bases are TGTGCCAGCAGTCTCCTAGGACTAGAAGACAATGAGCAGTTCTTC.